These T cell receptor beta chains were read from a single sample in a study of T cell clones after liver transplantation. Clones were read by immunoSEQ multiplex PCR, and TCRdb kept only the in-frame ones, dropping some. The table has approximately 100,000 clones, 84% seen once; the top ten hold around 3%. Sample: CD4+ T cells from blood, taken approximately 43 months after liver transplant. These receptors all come from a human patient who received a liver transplant. Some T cells may be graft donor cells. Both conserved end residues are part of each CDR3. Each record gives: D gene, CDR3 length, clone size, V gene, J gene, CDR3 protein, CDR3 DNA. D genes are given only for firm matches. Where a row states a size, it is once, few, many or the class of an expanded clone; other rows omit it.

-	17	-	TRBV10-2	TRBJ2-1	CASSVVHAGLGNNEQFF	TGCGCCAGCAGTGTAGTGCATGCGGGACTGGGGAACAATGAGCAGTTCTTC
-	17	-	TRBV19	TRBJ2-3	CASSIGLGSAGTDTQYF	TGTGCCAGTAGTATAGGCCTCGGGTCCGCAGGCACAGATACGCAGTATTTT
-	10	-	TRBV20-1	TRBJ2-1	CSATINEQFF	TGCAGTGCTACCATCAATGAGCAGTTCTTC
TRBD2	16	-	TRBV9	TRBJ2-5	CASSAREASGGETQYF	TGTGCCAGCAGCGCCCGAGAGGCTAGCGGGGGAGAGACCCAGTACTTC
-	16	-	TRBV7-3	TRBJ2-1	CASSLMGGLVYNEQFF	TGTGCCAGCAGCTTAATGGGGGGTCTAGTTTACAATGAGCAGTTCTTC
-	13	-	TRBV5-6	TRBJ2-7	CASSVTRGYEQYF	TGTGCCAGCAGCGTGACTAGGGGCTACGAGCAGTACTTC
TRBD2	17	-	TRBV27	TRBJ2-3	CASSSRLAGFRTDTQYF	TGTGCCAGCAGTTCCCGACTAGCGGGGTTTCGCACAGATACGCAGTATTTT
-	13	-	TRBV5-4	TRBJ2-1	CASSSGVFDEQFF	TGTGCCAGCAGCTCAGGGGTTTTCGATGAGCAGTTCTTC
-	11	-	TRBV5-6	TRBJ2-1	CASSLGPEQFF	TGTGCCAGCAGCTTGGGACCGGAGCAGTTCTTC
-	13	few	TRBV9	TRBJ1-5	CASSTDPGQPQHF	TGTGCCAGCAGCACCGACCCGGGTCAGCCCCAGCATTTT
-	15	-	TRBV9	TRBJ2-7	CASSVGGHPSYEQYF	TGTGCCAGCAGCGTAGGTGGACACCCCTCCTACGAGCAGTACTTC
TRBD2	18	-	TRBV11-3	TRBJ2-3	CASSPRGSGSRGTDTQYF	TGTGCCAGCAGCCCCCGAGGTAGCGGGAGTCGGGGCACAGATACGCAGTATTTT
TRBD2	16	-	TRBV27	TRBJ2-1	CASSRTSGALYNEQFF	TGTGCCAGCAGTCGGACTAGCGGAGCACTTTACAATGAGCAGTTCTTC
-	15	-	TRBV2	TRBJ2-3	CAIGQSLTSTDTQYF	TGTGCCATAGGACAGAGTCTAACTAGCACAGATACGCAGTATTTT
-	13	few	TRBV5-1	TRBJ2-3	CASSGPITDTQYF	TGCGCCAGCAGCGGCCCTATCACAGATACGCAGTATTTT
-	14	-	TRBV2	TRBJ1-2	CASTLAGVGYGYTF	TGTGCCAGCACCCTTGCCGGAGTGGGCTATGGCTACACCTTC
-	12	-	TRBV5-1	TRBJ2-5	CASTETEETQYF	TGCGCCAGCACGGAGACAGAAGAGACCCAGTACTTC
-	15	-	TRBV29-1	TRBJ1-2	CSVNQAGLQVYGYTF	TGCAGCGTCAACCAGGCCGGGCTCCAGGTCTATGGCTACACCTTC
-	17	-	TRBV6-1	TRBJ2-7	CASSEYVVRDTNYEQYF	TGTGCCAGCAGTGAATACGTTGTCCGGGACACCAACTACGAGCAGTACTTC
-	17	-	TRBV18	TRBJ1-3	CASSPRGRGDSGNTIYF	TGTGCCAGCTCACCTCGCGGACGTGGTGACTCTGGAAACACCATATATTTT
-	18	-	TRBV4-2	TRBJ1-1	CASSQGPDDRLKNTEAFF	TGTGCCAGCAGCCAAGGGCCCGATGACAGGTTGAAGAACACTGAAGCTTTCTTT
-	13	-	TRBV6-6	TRBJ1-5	CASTGDYNQPQHF	TGTGCCAGCACAGGGGACTACAATCAGCCCCAGCATTTT
-	16	-	TRBV5-4	TRBJ2-3	CASSLWRGTKGNTQYF	TGTGCCAGCAGCTTGTGGCGGGGTACGAAAGGTAATACGCAGTATTTT
-	17	-	TRBV7-8	TRBJ1-3	CASSSTGIGGSGNTIYF	TGTGCCAGCAGCTCAACAGGGATTGGCGGCTCTGGAAACACCATATATTTT
TRBD2	17	-	TRBV15	TRBJ2-5	CATSRVGAGVVSETQYF	TGTGCCACCAGCAGAGTTGGGGCGGGGGTAGTATCAGAGACCCAGTACTTC
-	13	-	TRBV11-3	TRBJ2-7	CASSLGVIYEQYF	TGTGCCAGCAGCTTAGGAGTTATCTACGAGCAGTACTTC
-	14	-	TRBV7-9	TRBJ1-2	CASSLSRGYYGYTF	TGTGCCAGCAGCTTAAGTCGGGGATACTATGGCTACACCTTC
-	13	-	TRBV7-2	TRBJ2-7	CASSLDGVNEQYF	TGTGCCAGCAGCTTAGATGGGGTCAACGAGCAGTACTTC
TRBD2	16	-	TRBV5-1	TRBJ2-2	CASSTRGQGGTGELFF	TGCGCCAGCAGCACAAGGGGCCAGGGAGGGACCGGGGAGCTGTTTTTT
-	13	-	TRBV30	TRBJ1-5	CAWGGTYNQPQHF	TGTGCCTGGGGGGGCACCTACAATCAGCCCCAGCATTTT
-	15	few	TRBV5-4	TRBJ2-2	CASSLGSGNTGELFF	TGTGCCAGCAGCTTGGGGAGCGGTAACACCGGGGAGCTGTTTTTT
TRBD1	18	-	TRBV9	TRBJ2-6	CASSVQGQFLSGANVLTF	TGTGCCAGCAGCGTACAGGGACAGTTCCTCTCTGGGGCCAACGTCCTGACTTTC
TRBD1	17	-	TRBV7-2	TRBJ2-6	CASSRTGGNSGANVLTF	TGTGCCAGCAGCCGGACAGGGGGCAATTCTGGGGCCAACGTCCTGACTTTC
TRBD2	14	-	TRBV4-3	TRBJ2-3	CASSPGGSTDTQYF	TGCGCCAGCAGCCCGGGGGGGAGCACAGATACGCAGTATTTT
-	11	-	TRBV9	TRBJ1-2	CASSGSVGYTF	TGTGCCAGCAGCGGTTCCGTGGGCTACACCTTC
-	16	few	TRBV5-1	TRBJ1-3	CASSLTSTAPGNTIYF	TGCGCCAGCAGCTTGACTTCGACAGCGCCGGGAAACACCATATATTTT
-	19	-	TRBV12-2	TRBJ1-3	CASRFCTSGAGFSGNTIYF	TGTGCAAGTCGCTTTTGTACATCGGGGGCAGGGTTTTCTGGAAACACCATATATTTT
-	13	-	TRBV7-3	TRBJ1-1	CASSLTAQDVAFF	TGTGCCAGCAGCTTAACTGCCCAGGATGTAGCTTTCTTT
-	12	-	TRBV6-1	TRBJ2-2	CASSWNTGELFF	TGTGCCAGCAGTTGGAACACCGGGGAGCTGTTTTTT
-	17	-	TRBV7-2	TRBJ1-2	CASRGNGAGGANYGYTF	TGTGCCAGCAGGGGGAACGGGGCAGGAGGGGCTAACTATGGCTACACCTTC
-	10	once	TRBV30	TRBJ1-1	CAGTATEAFF	TGTGCCGGGACCGCCACTGAAGCTTTCTTT
-	14	-	TRBV4-1	TRBJ1-1	CASSQFNTNTEAFF	TGCGCCAGCAGCCAATTTAACACGAACACTGAAGCTTTCTTT
-	14	-	TRBV18	TRBJ2-4	CASSPNRDKNIQYF	TGTGCCAGCTCACCGAATCGGGACAAAAACATTCAGTACTTC
-	14	-	TRBV6-4	TRBJ2-2	CASNLGGESGELFF	TGTGCCAGCAATCTAGGGGGGGAATCCGGGGAGCTGTTTTTT
TRBD1	15	-	TRBV11-2	TRBJ2-7	CASSLAGQSSYEQYF	TGTGCCAGCAGCTTAGCGGGACAGTCCTCCTACGAGCAGTACTTC
-	13	-	TRBV11-3	TRBJ1-1	CASSSQMNTEAFF	TGTGCCAGCAGCTCACAGATGAACACTGAAGCTTTCTTT
-	14	-	TRBV2	TRBJ2-2	CASSEDRGPGELFF	TGTGCCAGCAGTGAAGACCGGGGGCCCGGGGAGCTGTTTTTT
-	14	-	TRBV7-9	TRBJ1-4	CASSLGSSNEKLFF	TGTGCCAGCAGCTTAGGTTCCTCTAATGAAAAACTGTTTTTT
TRBD1	13	-	TRBV29-1	TRBJ1-2	CSGGTGDSYGYTF	TGCAGCGGCGGGACAGGGGACTCCTATGGCTACACCTTC
-	14	-	TRBV4-1	TRBJ1-4	CASSQRPQGEKLFF	TGCGCCAGCAGCCAACGGCCTCAGGGGGAAAAACTGTTTTTT
-	15	-	TRBV21-1	TRBJ2-7	CASSFSDTKTYEQYF	TGTGCCAGCAGTTTTTCTGACACAAAGACCTACGAGCAGTACTTC
-	14	-	TRBV4-3	TRBJ1-5	CASSQDLRIQPQHF	TGCGCCAGCAGCCAAGACCTAAGGATTCAGCCCCAGCATTTT
-	13	-	TRBV14	TRBJ1-2	CASSQQGSYGYTF	TGTGCCAGCAGCCAGCAGGGTAGCTATGGCTACACCTTC
-	16	-	TRBV27	TRBJ2-3	CASSLFAGRGTDTQYF	TGTGCCAGCAGTTTATTTGCGGGGAGAGGCACAGATACGCAGTATTTT
-	16	-	TRBV18	TRBJ2-5	CASSPGVSGLGETQYF	TGTGCCAGCTCACCAGGGGTCTCAGGGCTGGGGGAGACCCAGTACTTC